Following are 19 T cell receptor beta chains from one sample sequenced in a study of CXCR3-negative and CXCR3-positive naive CD8 T cells. Antigen specificity for these receptors is unknown. UMI-labeled TRB cDNA libraries were prepared by 5' RACE. Reprocessing the 5' RACE reads, TCRdb reports a single entry for every CDR3 protein and omits DNA. The table gives under 70,000 distinct CDR3 sequences; the top ten clones make up around 5% of it. Findings and limits, study-wide: More hydrophobic TRB CDR3s were found in CXCR3-positive naive cells than in CXCR3-negative naive cells.

The sample comprised naive CXCR3+ CD8+ T cells from blood. The subset here: CD45RO-CCR7+CD27+CD95- naive CD8+ T cells expressing CXCR3 (TNR3+). The receptors stem from a human donor in good health. Some clones in this sample may be carry-over from other donors' samples.

V is TRBV5-1 and J is TRBJ2-7; the D gene TCRdb calls, TRBD1, cannot be checked with no DNA. The germline V gene has CDR1 SGHRS and CDR2 YFSETQ. The CDR3 is 14 residues long. The CDR3: CASSPGQGPYEQYF.

The CDR3 reads CASSYGQGGYEQYF. This chain links TRBV6-6 with TRBJ2-7; TCRdb's D call of TRBD1 is untestable without DNA. The germline V gene has CDR1 MNHNY and CDR2 SVGAGI (reference sequence). This CDR3 comprises 14 residues.

V gene TRBV29-1 combines with J gene TRBJ2-2; as DNA is missing, the TRBD1 call by TCRdb cannot be tested. The CDR3 has 13 residues. Germline V CDR1 and CDR2: SQVTM, ANQGSEA. The CDR3 sequence is CSAIRATTGELFF.

V gene TRBV4-2 combines with J gene TRBJ2-7; TCRdb's D call, TRBD2, is unchecked because there is no DNA. The CDR3 totals 15 residues. The germline gives CDR1 LGHNA, CDR2 YNFKEQ. CDR3 protein: CASSQGLAGYYEQYF.

This chain joins TRBV12-1 and TRBJ2-3; TCRdb gives TRBD1 as the D gene, but with no DNA this cannot be confirmed. TRBV12-1 is given as a pseudogene. CDR3 size: 16 residues. The CDR3: CASSFVSGDRTDTQYF.

The CDR3 loop reads CASTRGLTYEQYF. The gene calls are TRBV5-6 and TRBJ2-7; no DNA is available, so the TRBD2 call from TCRdb remains unchecked. The CDR3 loop spans 13 amino acids. Germline V lookup: CDR1 SGHDT, CDR2 YYEEEE.

This rearrangement joins TRBV28 to TRBJ2-1; checking the TCRdb D call of TRBD2 is not possible without DNA. CDR3 size: 16 residues. Per the germline V gene, CDR1 is MDHEN and CDR2 is SYDVKM. The CDR3 spells CASSLLLAGTNNEQFF.

The CDR3 reads CSVEGQPYEQYF. The chain couples TRBV29-1 to TRBJ2-7. CDR1 is SQVTM, CDR2 ANQGSEA, per germline. The CDR3 contains 12 residues.

The genes are TRBV7-2 and TRBJ2-7. Germline V lookup: CDR1 SGHTA, CDR2 FQGNSA. The CDR3 sequence is 15 residues long. CDR3 region: CASSLRKNRNYEQYF.

The CDR3: CASRGTGSPYEQYF. This chain uses TRBV7-9 with TRBJ2-7; the D call of TRBD1 rests on TCRdb alone, since no DNA is present to check it. The CDR3 length is 14 residues. Germline V CDR1 and CDR2: SEHNR, FQNEAQ (reference sequence).

This rearrangement joins TRBV4-2 to TRBJ2-3; TCRdb's D gene call, TRBD2, goes unchecked for lack of DNA. CDR3 size: 19 residues. From germline, CDR1 is LGHNA and CDR2 YNFKEQ. CDR3 region: CASSSNFPAGGFSTDTQYF.

This chain links TRBV29-1 with TRBJ1-1. This CDR3 spans 11 amino acids. In germline, CDR1 is SQVTM, CDR2 ANQGSEA. CDR3 in amino acids: CSVEDNTEAFF.

The chain employs TRBV29-1 and TRBJ2-1. The CDR3 length is 11 residues. The germline V gene encodes CDR1 SQVTM and CDR2 ANQGSEA. The CDR3 reads CSVEQDNEQFF.

The chain couples TRBV4-3 to TRBJ1-1; TCRdb's D call of TRBD1 is untestable without DNA. Germline loops: CDR1 LGHNA, CDR2 YSLEER. The CDR3 extends over 18 amino acids. CDR3: CASSQFTGGEFRATEAFF.

The rearrangement uses TRBV20-1 and TRBJ1-1. The CDR3 extends over 15 amino acids. Germline V gene lookup returns CDR1 DFQATT and CDR2 SNEGSKA (reference sequence). The CDR3 protein is CSARDVQSMNTEAFF.

V gene TRBV29-1 combines with J gene TRBJ2-1; the TCRdb call, TRBD1, lacks DNA for checking. The germline V gene encodes CDR1 SQVTM and CDR2 ANQGSEA. The CDR3 is 14 amino acids. The CDR3 here is CSVDGTGSYNEQFF.

The genes are TRBV5-6 and TRBJ2-2. CDR3 length: 14 amino acids. CDR1 and CDR2 from the germline V gene are SGHDT and YYEEEE. CDR3 residues: CASSLHGSTGELFF.

The genes are TRBV19 and TRBJ2-7; TCRdb gives TRBD2 as the D gene, but with no DNA this cannot be confirmed. The germline V gene encodes CDR1 LNHDA and CDR2 SQIVND (reference sequence). This CDR3 is 13 amino acids long. The CDR3 sequence: CASSVFEREEQYF.

V usage is TRBV6-4 and J usage is TRBJ2-5; TCRdb reports TRBD1, a call that lacks DNA to check it against. The germline CDR1 and CDR2 sequences are MRHNA and SNTAGT. CDR3 length equals 14 residues. The CDR3 is CASSEHPGQETQYF.